This T cell receptor beta chain was documented in a study of T cells and Merkel cell carcinoma outcomes. The CDR3 runs to 12 residues. CDR1 is LNHNV, CDR2 YYDKDF, per germline (reference sequence). Deletions cut 1 base from V and 7 bases from J, with 6 bases between. Method: immunoSEQ multiplex PCR; TCRdb's copy keeps in-frame clones and lacks some. The profile shows about 9,200 clones, 80% to 90% of them singletons. Sequencing input: tumor tissue from Merkel cell carcinoma. The source of this sequence is a human donor with Merkel cell carcinoma. The chain has TRBV15 and TRBJ2-3; D unclear. The CDR3 DNA reads TGTGCCACCAGCAGAGGCGCGTATACGCAGTATTTT. Amino acids: CATSRGAYTQYF.